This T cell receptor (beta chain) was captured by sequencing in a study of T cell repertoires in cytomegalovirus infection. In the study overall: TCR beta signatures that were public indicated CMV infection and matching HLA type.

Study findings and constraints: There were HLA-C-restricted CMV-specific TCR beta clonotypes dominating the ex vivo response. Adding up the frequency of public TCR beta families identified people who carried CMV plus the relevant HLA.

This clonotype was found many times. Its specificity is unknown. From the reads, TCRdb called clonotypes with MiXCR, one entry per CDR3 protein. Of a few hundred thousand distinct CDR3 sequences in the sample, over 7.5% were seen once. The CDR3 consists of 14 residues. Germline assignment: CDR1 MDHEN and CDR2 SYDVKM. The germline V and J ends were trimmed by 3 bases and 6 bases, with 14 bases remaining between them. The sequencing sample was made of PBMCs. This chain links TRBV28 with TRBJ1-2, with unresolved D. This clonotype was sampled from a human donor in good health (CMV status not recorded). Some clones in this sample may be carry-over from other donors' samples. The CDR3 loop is CASSFVMSRDGYTF. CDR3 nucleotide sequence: TGTGCCAGCAGTTTTGTGATGAGTCGGGATGGCTACACCTTC.